Each of the 21 T cell receptor beta chains below was sequenced from the same sample in a study of blood T cell repertoires in COVID-19. Libraries were prepared by immunoSEQ multiplex PCR; TCRdb keeps only in-frame clonotypes and omits some of them. The repertoire has some 70,000 clones, approximately 87% of them found once; the top ten carry around 8%. The sample consisted of peripheral blood. All receptors derive from a man aged 50-60 years with active COVID-19.

The chain uses TRBV5-1 and TRBJ2-2; D uncertain. V dropped 0 bases and J dropped 0 bases, with 15 bases sitting between them. Per germline, CDR1 SGHRS and CDR2 YFSETQ. The CDR3 runs 18 residues. CDR3: CASSLALSQSANTGELFF. The CDR3 nucleotides read TGCGCCAGCAGCTTGGCCCTATCACAGTCCGCGAACACCGGGGAGCTGTTTTTT.

This clone came up once. The rearrangement joins TRBV15 to TRBJ2-3, with 8 bases matching TRBD2. Per the germline V gene, CDR1 is LNHNV and CDR2 is YYDKDF (reference sequence). V shed 4 bases and J 4 bases; nucleotides not matched to a gene: 10. The CDR3 extends over 16 amino acids. CDR3 sequence: CATSTSGSGFSDTQYF. CDR3 DNA sequence: TGTGCCACCAGCACTAGCGGGTCCGGCTTCTCAGATACGCAGTATTTT. The entire variable domain, with the rest obtained from reference TRBV15 and TRBJ2-3, is as follows: DAMVIQNPRYQVTQFGKPVTLSCSQTLNHNVMYWYQQKSSQAPKLLFHYYDKDFNNEADTPDNFQSRRPNTSFCFLDIRSPGLGDTAMYLCATSTSGSGFSDTQYFGPGTRLTVL.

The CDR3 spells CASSPIGQENTEAFF. The CDR3 DNA reads as TGTGCCAGCAGCCCAATCGGACAGGAGAACACTGAAGCTTTCTTT. The chain has TRBV5-5 and TRBJ1-1; TRBD1 agrees at 7 bases. The CDR3 contains 15 residues. V dropped 4 bases and J dropped 1; count of bases not matched to a gene: 7. From germline, CDR1 is SGHKS and CDR2 YYEKEE (reference sequence).

V gene TRBV6-5 combines with J gene TRBJ2-7; D is unresolved. The CDR3 loop spans 14 amino acids. The germline CDR1 and CDR2 sequences are MNHEY and SVGAGI. V was pared by 6 bases and J by 3 bases, with 15 bases between. CDR3: CASSTTRVNYEQYF. The CDR3 coding sequence is TGTGCCAGCAGCACTACCCGGGTCAACTACGAGCAGTACTTC.

This chain connects TRBV12-3 or TRBV12-4 to TRBJ1-1; D is unresolved. Trimming left V 3 bases short and J 5 bases short, with 4 bases between. The CDR3 runs to 11 residues. CDR3 protein: CASSFSTEAFF. DNA for the CDR3: TGTGCCAGCAGTTTTAGTACTGAAGCTTTCTTT.

The rearrangement links TRBV5-4 to TRBJ1-1, with TRBD1 matching 7 bases. V trimming: 4 bases; J trimming: 4 bases; junction bases outside the gene matches: 13. Germline CDR1 is SGHNT and CDR2 is YYREEE (reference sequence). This CDR3 contains 16 residues. CDR3 sequence (DNA): TGTGCCAGCAGCCGGCCCACAGGGGATGCTTTCACTGAAGCTTTCTTT. Protein product: CASSRPTGDAFTEAFF.

V and J are TRBV7-3 and TRBJ2-2; D may be TRBD1 (6 bases). The CDR3 sequence is 15 residues long. The germline V gene encodes CDR1 SGHTA and CDR2 FQGTGA. V dropped 3 bases and J dropped 6 bases, with 14 bases sitting between them. The CDR3, as DNA: TGTGCCAGCAGCTTTGGCAGGGGTTTATCCGGGGAGCTGTTTTTT. Translating it yields CASSFGRGLSGELFF. Supplemented by reference TRBV7-3 and TRBJ2-2, the full variable domain reads GAGVSQTPSNKVTEKGKYVELRCDPISGHTALYWYRQSLGQGPEFLIYFQGTGAADDSGLPNDRFFAVRPEGSVSTLKIQRTERGDSAVYLCASSFGRGLSGELFFGEGSRLTVL.

This rearrangement joins TRBV27 to TRBJ2-7; D is perhaps TRBD2 (7 bases). Trimming removed 2 bases at V and 6 bases at J, with 23 bases between. Germline V gives CDR1 MNHEY, CDR2 SMNVEV (reference sequence). The CDR3 spans 17 residues. The CDR3 nucleotides are TGTGCCAGCAGTTTAATCCCCGCGGCGGGGGCCCTTGTCGAGCAGTACTTC. It specifies CASSLIPAAGALVEQYF.

This chain uses TRBV11-2 with TRBJ2-7; possible D gene TRBD2, 6 bases. V lost 8 bases to trimming and J lost 3 bases, with 14 bases between them. CDR1 and CDR2 (germline): SGHAT, FQNNGV. The CDR3 length is 13 residues. The DNA of the CDR3 is TGTGCCAGCCGAATCCCGGGGGTCTACGAGCAGTACTTC. This codes for CASRIPGVYEQYF. Together with reference TRBV11-2 and TRBJ2-7, the CDR3 gives the full variable domain: EAGVAQSPRYKIIEKRQSVAFWCNPISGHATLYWYQQILGQGPKLLIQFQNNGVVDDSQLPKDRFSAERLKGVDSTLKIQPAKLEDSAVYLCASRIPGVYEQYFGPGTRLTVT.

The chain uses TRBV7-2 and TRBJ2-7; 7 nucleotides agree with TRBD2. V was clipped by 2 bases and J by 5 bases; unmatched bases: 12. The CDR3 runs to 16 residues. CDR1 and CDR2 (germline): SGHTA, FQGNSA. The CDR3 reads CASSLSRVLASHEQYF. The CDR3 DNA sequence: TGTGCCAGCAGCTTATCACGGGTACTAGCGTCCCACGAGCAGTACTTC.

The chain is built from TRBV7-6 and TRBJ2-5; D ambiguous. The germline gives CDR1 SGHVS, CDR2 FNYEAQ. The CDR3 covers 17 residues. Trimming removed 4 bases at V and 4 bases at J, with 22 bases between. The CDR3 bases are TGTGCCAGCAGCTCGATCTCCCCTAGGAGTCGCGGAGAGACCCAGTACTTC. Its protein product is CASSSISPRSRGETQYF.

The chain joins TRBV9 to TRBJ1-1, with D possibly matching TRBD1 (5 bases). The CDR3 extends over 14 amino acids. Per the germline V gene, CDR1 is SGDLS and CDR2 is YYNGEE. The V end lost 4 bases, the J end lost 0 bases, and 10 bases lay between the germline ends. The CDR3 reads CASSSRQMNTEAFF. CDR3 nucleotides: TGTGCCAGCAGCTCCCGACAGATGAACACTGAAGCTTTCTTT.

V gene TRBV5-1 combines with J gene TRBJ1-1; possibly TRBD1 for D (6 bases). Germline lookup yields CDR1 SGHRS and CDR2 YFSETQ. CDR3 length: 13 amino acids. Trimming took off 3 bases at V and 1 base at J, with 7 bases between the two ends. In DNA, the CDR3 is TGCGCCAGCAGCTCGGGACAGAACACTGAAGCTTTCTTT. Translating gives CASSSGQNTEAFF.

The V gene is TRBV5-4, the J gene TRBJ2-3; no definite D call. Germline V gives CDR1 SGHNT, CDR2 YYREEE (reference sequence). The V and J ends lost 1 base and 1 base respectively, with 7 bases between them. The CDR3 covers 14 residues. The CDR3 loop reads CASSLNQGTDTQYF. CDR3 bases: TGTGCCAGCAGCTTGAATCAGGGCACAGATACGCAGTATTTT. The full variable domain, completed using reference TRBV5-4 and TRBJ2-3, is ETGVTQSPTHLIKTRGQQVTLRCSSQSGHNTVSWYQQALGQGPQFIFQYYREEENGRGNFPPRFSGLQFPNYSSELNVNALELDDSALYLCASSLNQGTDTQYFGPGTRLTVL.

The chain uses TRBV28 and TRBJ1-3; D is unclear. This CDR3 comprises 17 residues. Germline CDR1 MDHEN, CDR2 SYDVKM. Trimming cost V 6 bases and J 4 bases, with 22 bases left between them. CDR3 coding DNA: TGTGCCAGCAGCCAACCTGCCTCTGCGCGGTCCGGAAACACCATATATTTT. Translated, it gives CASSQPASARSGNTIYF.

The rearrangement links TRBV5-1 to TRBJ2-7; tentative D call: TRBD2 (6 bases). CDR1 and CDR2 (germline): SGHRS, YFSETQ. Trimming took 4 bases from V and 5 from J, leaving 13 bases between them. The CDR3 totals 13 residues. The CDR3 region is CASSQRGGDEQYF. CDR3 DNA: TGCGCCAGCAGCCAGAGGGGAGGTGACGAGCAGTACTTC.

The J gene is TRBJ2-7, the V gene TRBV11-1; 10 bases are shared with TRBD2. The germline gives CDR1 SGHAT, CDR2 FQDESV (reference sequence). With V trimmed by 10 bases and J by 6 bases, 6 bases remained unmatched. The CDR3 runs to 12 residues. In DNA, the CDR3 is TGTGCCATTGAAGGACTAGCGGCCGAGCAGTACTTC. Translating it yields CAIEGLAAEQYF.

The chain couples TRBV4-3 to TRBJ2-1; 8 bases agree with TRBD2. CDR1 LGHNA and CDR2 YSLEER come from the germline V gene. The CDR3 length is 16 residues. Trimming at V came to 2 bases and at J to 8 bases, leaving 11 bases not matched to a gene. The CDR3 sequence is CASSQQRTSSGDEQFF. CDR3 sequence (DNA): TGCGCCAGCAGCCAACAGCGGACTAGCAGTGGGGATGAGCAGTTCTTC.

The chain combines TRBV20-1 with TRBJ2-1, with D perhaps matching TRBD2 (6 bases). Trimming cost V 3 bases and J 10 bases, with 7 bases left between them. The CDR3 has 10 residues. Germline V lookup: CDR1 DFQATT, CDR2 SNEGSKA (reference sequence). CDR3: CSASRGEQFF. The CDR3 nucleotides read TGCAGTGCTAGCCGGGGGGAGCAGTTCTTC.

This chain connects TRBV24-1 to TRBJ2-5; unclear D gene. The V gene lost 9 bases and the J gene lost 7 bases, with 14 bases spanning the gap. Germline V gene lookup returns CDR1 KGHDR and CDR2 SFDVKD. The CDR3 has 12 amino acids. Here the CDR3 reads CATSSEYGTQYF. DNA of the CDR3: TGTGCCACCTCAAGCGAATACGGGACCCAGTACTTC.

The CDR3 DNA follows: TGTGCCAGTCAAGACAGGGGGTTGGGCAATCAGCCCCAGCATTTT. Its translation is CASQDRGLGNQPQHF. The J gene is TRBJ1-5, the V gene TRBV19; 9 nucleotides agree with TRBD1. Germline-derived CDR1 and CDR2 are LNHDA and SQIVND (reference sequence). The length of the CDR3 is 15 residues. V lost 8 bases to trimming and J lost 2 bases; unmatched junction nucleotides: 7.